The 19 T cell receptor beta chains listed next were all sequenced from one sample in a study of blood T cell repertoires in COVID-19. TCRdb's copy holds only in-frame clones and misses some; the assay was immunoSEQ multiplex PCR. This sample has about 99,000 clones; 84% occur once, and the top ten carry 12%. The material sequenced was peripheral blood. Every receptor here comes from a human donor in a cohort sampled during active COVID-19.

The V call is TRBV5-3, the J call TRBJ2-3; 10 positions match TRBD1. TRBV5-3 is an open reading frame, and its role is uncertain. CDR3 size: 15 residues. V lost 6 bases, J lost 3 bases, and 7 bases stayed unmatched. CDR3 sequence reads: CARTVRTGGTDTQYF. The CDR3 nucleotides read TGTGCCAGAACCGTTAGGACAGGGGGGACAGATACGCAGTATTTT.

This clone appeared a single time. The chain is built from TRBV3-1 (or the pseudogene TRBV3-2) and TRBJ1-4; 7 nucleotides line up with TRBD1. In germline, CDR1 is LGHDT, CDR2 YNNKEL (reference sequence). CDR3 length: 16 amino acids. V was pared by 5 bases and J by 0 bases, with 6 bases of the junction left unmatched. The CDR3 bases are TGTGCCAGCAGCACCCGACAGGGTACAACTAATGAAAAACTGTTTTTT. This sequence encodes CASSTRQGTTNEKLFF.

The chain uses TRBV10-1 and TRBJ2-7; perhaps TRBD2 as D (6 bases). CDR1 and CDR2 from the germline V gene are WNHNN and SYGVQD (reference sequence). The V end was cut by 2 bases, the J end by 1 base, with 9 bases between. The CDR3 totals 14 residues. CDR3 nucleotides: TGCGCCAGCAGTGAGAGCGGAGGGTCCTACGAGCAGTACTTC. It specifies CASSESGGSYEQYF.

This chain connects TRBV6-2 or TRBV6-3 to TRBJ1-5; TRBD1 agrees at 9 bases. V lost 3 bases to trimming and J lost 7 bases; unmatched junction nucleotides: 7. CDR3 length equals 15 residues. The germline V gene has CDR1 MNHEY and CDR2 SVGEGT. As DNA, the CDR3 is TGTGCCAGCAGTTATACAGGGGGCAGGCGGCAGCCCCAGCATTTT. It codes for CASSYTGGRRQPQHF.

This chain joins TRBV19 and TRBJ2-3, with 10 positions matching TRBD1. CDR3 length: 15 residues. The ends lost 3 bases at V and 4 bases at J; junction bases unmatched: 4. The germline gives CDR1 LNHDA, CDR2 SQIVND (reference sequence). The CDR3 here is CASSIGTGVADTQYF. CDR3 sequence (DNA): TGTGCCAGTAGTATCGGGACAGGGGTGGCAGATACGCAGTATTTT.

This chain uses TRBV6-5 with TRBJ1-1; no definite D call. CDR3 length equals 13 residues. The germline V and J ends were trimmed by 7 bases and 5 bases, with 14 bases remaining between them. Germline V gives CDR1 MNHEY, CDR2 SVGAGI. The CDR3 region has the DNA TGTGCCAGCAACGGTCTACTAAGGACTGAAGCTTTCTTT. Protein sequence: CASNGLLRTEAFF.

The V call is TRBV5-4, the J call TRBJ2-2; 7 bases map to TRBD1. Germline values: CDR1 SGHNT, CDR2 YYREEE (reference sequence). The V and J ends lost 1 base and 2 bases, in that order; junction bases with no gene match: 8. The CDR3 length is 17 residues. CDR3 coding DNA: TGTGCCAGCAGCTTGAGTCCGGGACAGCTTAACACCGGGGAGCTGTTTTTT. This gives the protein CASSLSPGQLNTGELFF.

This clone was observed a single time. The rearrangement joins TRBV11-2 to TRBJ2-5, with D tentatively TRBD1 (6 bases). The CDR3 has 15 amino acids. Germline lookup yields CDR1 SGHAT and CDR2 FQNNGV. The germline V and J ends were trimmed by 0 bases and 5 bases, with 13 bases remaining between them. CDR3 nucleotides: TGTGCCAGCAGCTTAGATCCAGGGGCTAGGGAGACCCAGTACTTC. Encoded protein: CASSLDPGARETQYF. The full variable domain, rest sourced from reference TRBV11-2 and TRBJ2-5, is EAGVAQSPRYKIIEKRQSVAFWCNPISGHATLYWYQQILGQGPKLLIQFQNNGVVDDSQLPKDRFSAERLKGVDSTLKIQPAKLEDSAVYLCASSLDPGARETQYFGPGTRLLVL.

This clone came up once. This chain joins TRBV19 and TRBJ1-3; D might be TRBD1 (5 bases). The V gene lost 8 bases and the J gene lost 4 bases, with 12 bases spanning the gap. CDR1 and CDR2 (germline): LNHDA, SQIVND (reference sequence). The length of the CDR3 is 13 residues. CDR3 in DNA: TGTGCCAGTGAGGAGGGGTACGGAAACACCATATATTTT. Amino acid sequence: CASEEGYGNTIYF.

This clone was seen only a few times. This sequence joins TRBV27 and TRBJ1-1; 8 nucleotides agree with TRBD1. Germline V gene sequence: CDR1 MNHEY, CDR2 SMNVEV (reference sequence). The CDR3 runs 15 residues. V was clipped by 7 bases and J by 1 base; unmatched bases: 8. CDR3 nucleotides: TGTGCCAGCACCGACAGGGGCCCTCCGAACACTGAAGCTTTCTTT. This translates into CASTDRGPPNTEAFF.

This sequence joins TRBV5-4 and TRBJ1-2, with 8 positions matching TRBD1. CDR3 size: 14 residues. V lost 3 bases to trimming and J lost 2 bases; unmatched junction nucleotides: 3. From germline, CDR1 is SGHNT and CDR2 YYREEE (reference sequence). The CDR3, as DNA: TGTGCCAGCAGCTCGCAGGGGGCCAACTATGGCTACACCTTC. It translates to CASSSQGANYGYTF.

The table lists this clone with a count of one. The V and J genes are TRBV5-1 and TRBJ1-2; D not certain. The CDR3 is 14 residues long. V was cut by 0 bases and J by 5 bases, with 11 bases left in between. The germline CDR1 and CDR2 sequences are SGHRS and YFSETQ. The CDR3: CASSLAGASYGYTF. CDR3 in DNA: TGCGCCAGCAGCTTGGCAGGTGCCTCTTATGGCTACACCTTC.

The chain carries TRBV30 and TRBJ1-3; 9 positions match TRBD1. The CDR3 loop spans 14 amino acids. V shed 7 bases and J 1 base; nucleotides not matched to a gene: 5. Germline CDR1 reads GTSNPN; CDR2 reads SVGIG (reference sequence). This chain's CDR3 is CAFQTGGSGNTIYF. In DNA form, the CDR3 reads TGTGCCTTCCAGACAGGGGGTTCTGGAAACACCATATATTTT.

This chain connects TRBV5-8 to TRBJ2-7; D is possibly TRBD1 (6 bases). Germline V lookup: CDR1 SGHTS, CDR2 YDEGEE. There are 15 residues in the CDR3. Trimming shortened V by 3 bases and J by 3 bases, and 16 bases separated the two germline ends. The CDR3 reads CASSSGPGTYYEQYF. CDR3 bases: TGTGCCAGCAGCTCGGGGCCCGGGACATACTACGAGCAGTACTTC.

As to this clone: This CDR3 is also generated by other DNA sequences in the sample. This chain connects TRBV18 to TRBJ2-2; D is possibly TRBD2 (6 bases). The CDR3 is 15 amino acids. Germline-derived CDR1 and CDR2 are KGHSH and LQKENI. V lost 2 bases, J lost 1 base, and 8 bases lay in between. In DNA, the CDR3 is TGTGCCAGCTCACCAGCGGGACGGAACACCGGGGAGCTGTTTTTT. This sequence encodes CASSPAGRNTGELFF.

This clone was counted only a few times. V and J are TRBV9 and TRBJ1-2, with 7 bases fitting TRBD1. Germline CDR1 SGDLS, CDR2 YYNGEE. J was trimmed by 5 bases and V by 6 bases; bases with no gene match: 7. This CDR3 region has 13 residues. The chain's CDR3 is CASTAGGGYGYTF. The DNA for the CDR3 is TGTGCCAGCACCGCAGGGGGAGGATATGGCTACACCTTC.

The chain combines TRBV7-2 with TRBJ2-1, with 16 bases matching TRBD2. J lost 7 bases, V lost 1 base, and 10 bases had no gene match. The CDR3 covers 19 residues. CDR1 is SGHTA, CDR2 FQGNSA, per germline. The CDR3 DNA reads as TGTGCCAGCAGCTTAGAGCAATCGGGACTAGCGGGGGGGCGGAATGAGCAGTTCTTC. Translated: CASSLEQSGLAGGRNEQFF. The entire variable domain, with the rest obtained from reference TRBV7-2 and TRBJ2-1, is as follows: GAGVSQSPSNKVTEKGKDVELRCDPISGHTALYWYRQSLGQGLEFLIYFQGNSAPDKSGLPSDRFSAERTGGSVSTLTIQRTQQEDSAVYLCASSLEQSGLAGGRNEQFFGPGTRLTVL.

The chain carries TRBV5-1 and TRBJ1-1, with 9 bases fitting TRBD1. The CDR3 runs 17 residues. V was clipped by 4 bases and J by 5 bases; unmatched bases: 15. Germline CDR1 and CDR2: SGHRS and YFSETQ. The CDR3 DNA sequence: TGCGCCAGCAGCGTCCCTGGCCCGGGACAGGGAGGTACTGAAGCTTTCTTT. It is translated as CASSVPGPGQGGTEAFF. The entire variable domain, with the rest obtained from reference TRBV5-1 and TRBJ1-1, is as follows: KAGVTQTPRYLIKTRGQQVTLSCSPISGHRSVSWYQQTPGQGLQFLFEYFSETQRNKGNFPGRFSGRQFSNSRSEMNVSTLELGDSALYLCASSVPGPGQGGTEAFFGQGTRLTVV.

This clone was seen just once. The CDR3: CASSPSGGGGRYNEQFF. As DNA, the CDR3 is TGTGCCAGCAGCCCGAGCGGCGGCGGGGGCCGATACAATGAGCAGTTCTTC. This chain connects TRBV9 to TRBJ2-1; a possible D gene is TRBD2 (7 bases). Germline CDR1 reads SGDLS; CDR2 reads YYNGEE. There are 17 residues in the CDR3. V was trimmed by 4 bases and J by 4 bases, leaving 21 bases between them.